By share, the clone carrying this T cell receptor (gamma chain) counts as medium-sized. The length of the CDR3 is 12 residues. CDR1 is GITISATS, CDR2 ISYDGTV, per germline (reference sequence). V gave up 0 bases and J gave up 10 bases; unmatched junction bases: 6. TCRdb reprocessed the reads using CATT. This sample has roughly 2,500 gamma-chain clones, with more than 25% found just once. This sample is part of a study of gamma-delta chains in newborns, infants, children. Study details: Innate gammadelta T cells reportedly expand polyclonally right after birth, driven by microbial exposure, per the title.

This sequence joins TRGV9 and TRGJ1 or TRGJ2. This TCR was sampled from a child who was a newborn, infant or young child, either healthy, febrile or measles-vaccinated (not recorded which). Sequenced: blood. CDR3 residues: CALWEVPLKKLF. DNA of the CDR3: TGTGCCTTGTGGGAGGTGCCGTTGAAGAAACTCTTT.